This TCR beta chain came from a study of immune evolution from preneoplasia to lung adenocarcinoma. Points from the study as a whole: Clonality was highest in normal lung, lower in later-stage lesions apparently. Top clone share appeared to fall from AAH through AIS, MIA, adenocarcinoma.

Data came from immunoSEQ multiplex PCR; TCRdb stores just in-frame clones and leaves some out. The data show some 3,200 clones, about four fifths seen once. Patients had resection in Japan or China between about 2014 and 2018. Histologic diagnosis was independently verified by two lung pathologists. Germline lookup yields CDR1 SNHLY and CDR2 FYNNEI. The CDR3 has 13 amino acids. The V end lost 3 bases, the J end lost 11 bases, and 16 bases lay between the germline ends. A word on this clone: What it binds is unknown.

Material: FFPE adjacent normal lung tissue. This receptor was taken from a person between 70 and 80 years old with lung adenocarcinoma. The rearrangement joins TRBV2 to TRBJ2-5, with D unresolved. The CDR3: CASSEGRAYAQYF. The CDR3 DNA reads TGTGCCAGCAGTGAGGGCAGAGCGTACGCGCAGTACTTC.